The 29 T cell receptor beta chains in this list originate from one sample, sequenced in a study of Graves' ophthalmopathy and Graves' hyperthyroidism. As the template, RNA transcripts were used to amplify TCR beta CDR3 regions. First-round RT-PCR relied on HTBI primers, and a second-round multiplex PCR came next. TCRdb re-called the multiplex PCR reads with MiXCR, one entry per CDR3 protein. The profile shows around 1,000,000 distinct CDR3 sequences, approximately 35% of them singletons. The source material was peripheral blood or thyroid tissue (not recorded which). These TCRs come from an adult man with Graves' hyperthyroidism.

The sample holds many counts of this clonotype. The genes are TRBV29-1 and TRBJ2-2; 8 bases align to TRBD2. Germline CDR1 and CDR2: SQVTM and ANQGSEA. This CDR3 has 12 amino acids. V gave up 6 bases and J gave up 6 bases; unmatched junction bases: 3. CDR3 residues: CSVYGGAGELFF. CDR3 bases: TGCAGCGTATACGGGGGGGCCGGGGAGCTGTTTTTT.

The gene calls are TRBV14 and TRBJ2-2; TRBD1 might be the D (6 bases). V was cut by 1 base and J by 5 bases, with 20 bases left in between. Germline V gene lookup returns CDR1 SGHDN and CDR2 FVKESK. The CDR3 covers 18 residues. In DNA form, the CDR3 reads TGTGCCAGCAGCCAAGGTTCCAGGGGCCTTTTTGGGACCGGGGAGCTGTTTTTT. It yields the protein CASSQGSRGLFGTGELFF.

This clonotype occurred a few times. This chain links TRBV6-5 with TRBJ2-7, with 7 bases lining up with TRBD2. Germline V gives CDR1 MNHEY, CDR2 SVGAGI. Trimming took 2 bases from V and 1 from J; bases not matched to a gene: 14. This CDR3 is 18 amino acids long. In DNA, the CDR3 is TGTGCCAGCAGTTACCAACGCCGGGGAGGGGCGGTGTCCTACGAGCAGTACTTC. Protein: CASSYQRRGGAVSYEQYF.

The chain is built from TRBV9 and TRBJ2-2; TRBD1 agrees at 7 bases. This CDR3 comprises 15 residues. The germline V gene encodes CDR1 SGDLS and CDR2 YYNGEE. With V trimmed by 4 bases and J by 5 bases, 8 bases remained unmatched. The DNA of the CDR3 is TGTGCCAGCAGCCCCTCTTCGACAGGGACCGGGGAGCTGTTTTTT. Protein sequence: CASSPSSTGTGELFF.

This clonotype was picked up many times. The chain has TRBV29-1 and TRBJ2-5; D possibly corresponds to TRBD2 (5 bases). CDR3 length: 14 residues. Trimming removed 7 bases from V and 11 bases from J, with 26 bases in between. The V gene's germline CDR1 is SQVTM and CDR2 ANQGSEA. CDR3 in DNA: TGCAGCGCAGAATTGGCGCATGCAACGGGGTCGCAGTACTTC. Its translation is CSAELAHATGSQYF.

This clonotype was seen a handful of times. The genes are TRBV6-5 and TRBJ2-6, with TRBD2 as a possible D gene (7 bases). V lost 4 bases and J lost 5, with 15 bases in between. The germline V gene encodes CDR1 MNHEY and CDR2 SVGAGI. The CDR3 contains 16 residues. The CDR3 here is CASSFLSGDRANVLTF. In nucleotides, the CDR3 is TGTGCCAGCAGTTTTCTAAGCGGGGACAGGGCCAACGTCCTGACTTTC.

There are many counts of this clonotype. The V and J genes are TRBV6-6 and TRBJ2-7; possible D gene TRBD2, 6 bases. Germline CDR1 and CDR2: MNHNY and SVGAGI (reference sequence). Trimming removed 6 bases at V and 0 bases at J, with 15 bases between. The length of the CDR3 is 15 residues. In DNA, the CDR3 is TGTGCCAGCAGGGAAGGGACTGGGGTCTCCTACGAGCAGTACTTC. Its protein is CASREGTGVSYEQYF.

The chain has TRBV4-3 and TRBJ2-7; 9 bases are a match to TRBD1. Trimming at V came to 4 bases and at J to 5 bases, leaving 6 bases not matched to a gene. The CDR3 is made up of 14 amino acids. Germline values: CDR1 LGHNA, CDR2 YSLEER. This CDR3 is CASSPGQGSDEQYF. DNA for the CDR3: TGCGCCAGCAGCCCCGGACAGGGGTCGGACGAGCAGTACTTC.

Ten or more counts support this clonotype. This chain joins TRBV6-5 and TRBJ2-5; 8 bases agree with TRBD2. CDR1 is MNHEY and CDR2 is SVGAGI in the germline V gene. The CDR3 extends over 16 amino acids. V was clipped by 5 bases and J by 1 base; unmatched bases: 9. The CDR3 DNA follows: TGTGCCAGCAGTAGAGGACTAGCCGCCCTCCAAGAGACCCAGTACTTC. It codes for CASSRGLAALQETQYF.

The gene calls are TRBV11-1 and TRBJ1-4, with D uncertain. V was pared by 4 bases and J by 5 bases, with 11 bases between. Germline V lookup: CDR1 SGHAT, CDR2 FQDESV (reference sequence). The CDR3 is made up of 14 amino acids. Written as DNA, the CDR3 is TGTGCCAGCAGCTCGAGATTCGCCAATGAAAAACTGTTTTTT. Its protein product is CASSSRFANEKLFF. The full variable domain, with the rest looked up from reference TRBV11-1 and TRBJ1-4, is EAEVAQSPRYKITEKSQAVAFWCDPISGHATLYWYRQILGQGPELLVQFQDESVVDDSQLPKDRFSAERLKGVDSTLKIQPAELGDSAMYLCASSSRFANEKLFFGSGTQLSVL.

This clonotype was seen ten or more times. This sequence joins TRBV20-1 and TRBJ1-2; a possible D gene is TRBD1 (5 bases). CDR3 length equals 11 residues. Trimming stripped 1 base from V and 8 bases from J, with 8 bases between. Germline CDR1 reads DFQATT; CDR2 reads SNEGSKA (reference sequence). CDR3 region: CSARAGTGYTF. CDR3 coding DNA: TGCAGTGCTAGAGCAGGGACGGGCTACACCTTC.

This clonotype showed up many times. CDR3 loop: CSARVAQGNYEQYF. Written as DNA, the CDR3 is TGCAGTGCGCGCGTTGCACAGGGAAACTACGAGCAGTACTTC. The chain couples TRBV20-1 to TRBJ2-7; tentative D call: TRBD1 (6 bases). Trimming removed 6 bases at V and 3 bases at J, with 18 bases between. This CDR3 contains 14 residues. Germline CDR1 and CDR2: DFQATT and SNEGSKA (reference sequence).

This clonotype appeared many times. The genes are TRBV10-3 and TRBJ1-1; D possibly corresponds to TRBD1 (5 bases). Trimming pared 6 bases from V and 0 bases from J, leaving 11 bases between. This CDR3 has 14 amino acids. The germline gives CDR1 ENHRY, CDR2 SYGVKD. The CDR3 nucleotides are TGTGCCATCAGGGGACTGCCCTTGAACACTGAAGCTTTCTTT. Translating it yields CAIRGLPLNTEAFF.

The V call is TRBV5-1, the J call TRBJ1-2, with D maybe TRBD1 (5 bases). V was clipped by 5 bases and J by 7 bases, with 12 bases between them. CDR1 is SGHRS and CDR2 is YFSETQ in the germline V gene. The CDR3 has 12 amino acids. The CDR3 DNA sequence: TGCGCCAGCAGATCGGACGGGGGTGGCTACACCTTC. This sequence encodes CASRSDGGGYTF.

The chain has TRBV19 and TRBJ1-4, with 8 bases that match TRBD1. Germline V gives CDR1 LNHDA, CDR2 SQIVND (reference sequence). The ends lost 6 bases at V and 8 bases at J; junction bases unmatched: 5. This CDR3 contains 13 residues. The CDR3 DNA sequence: TGTGCCAGTAGGGGCAGGGGGCACGAAAAACTGTTTTTT. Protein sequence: CASRGRGHEKLFF.

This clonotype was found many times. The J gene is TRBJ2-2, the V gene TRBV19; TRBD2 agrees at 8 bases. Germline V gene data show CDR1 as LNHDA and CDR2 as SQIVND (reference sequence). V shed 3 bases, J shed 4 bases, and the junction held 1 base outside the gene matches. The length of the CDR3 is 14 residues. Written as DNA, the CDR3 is TGTGCCAGTAGTATTAGCGGGGCCACCGGGGAGCTGTTTTTT. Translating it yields CASSISGATGELFF.

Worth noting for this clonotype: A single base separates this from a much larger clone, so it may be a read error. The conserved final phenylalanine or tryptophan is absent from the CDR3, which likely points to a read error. CDR3 sequence (DNA): TGCAGTGCCTGGGCCATCCTCTATGGCTACACCCTC. This gives the protein CSAWAILYGYTL. The gene calls are TRBV20-1 and TRBJ1-2; D call uncertain. Germline V lookup: CDR1 DFQATT, CDR2 SNEGSKA (reference sequence). The germline V and J ends were trimmed by 6 bases and 4 bases, with 12 bases remaining between them. CDR3 length: 12 residues.

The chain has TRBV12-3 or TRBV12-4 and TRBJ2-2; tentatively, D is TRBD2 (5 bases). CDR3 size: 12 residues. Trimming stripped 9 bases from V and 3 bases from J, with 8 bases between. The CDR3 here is CASGLHTGELFF. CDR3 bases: TGTGCCAGTGGACTCCACACCGGGGAGCTGTTTTTT.

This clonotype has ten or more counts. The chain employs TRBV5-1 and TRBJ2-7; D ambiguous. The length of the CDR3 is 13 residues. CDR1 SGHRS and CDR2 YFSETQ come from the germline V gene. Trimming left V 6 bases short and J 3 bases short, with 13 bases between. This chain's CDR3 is CASTLDRNYEQYF. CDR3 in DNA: TGCGCCAGCACCCTGGACCGAAACTACGAGCAGTACTTC.

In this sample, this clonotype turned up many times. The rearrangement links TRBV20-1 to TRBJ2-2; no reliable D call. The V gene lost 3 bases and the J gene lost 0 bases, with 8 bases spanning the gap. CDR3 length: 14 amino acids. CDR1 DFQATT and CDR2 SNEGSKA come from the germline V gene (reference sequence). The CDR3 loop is CSARKTPNTGELFF. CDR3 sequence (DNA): TGCAGTGCTAGGAAGACACCGAACACCGGGGAGCTGTTTTTT.

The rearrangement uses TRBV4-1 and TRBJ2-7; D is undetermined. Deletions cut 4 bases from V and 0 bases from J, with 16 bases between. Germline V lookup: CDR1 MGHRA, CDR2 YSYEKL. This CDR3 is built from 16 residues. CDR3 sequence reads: CASSPDRAASSYEQYF. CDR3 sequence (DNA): TGCGCCAGCAGCCCAGATCGGGCGGCGAGCTCCTACGAGCAGTACTTC.

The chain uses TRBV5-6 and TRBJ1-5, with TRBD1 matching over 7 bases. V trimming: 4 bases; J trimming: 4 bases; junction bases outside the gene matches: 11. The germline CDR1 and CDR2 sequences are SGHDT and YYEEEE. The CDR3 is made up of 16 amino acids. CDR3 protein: CASSLGGAGGNQPQHF. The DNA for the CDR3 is TGTGCCAGCAGCCTCGGCGGGGCAGGGGGGAATCAGCCCCAGCATTTT.

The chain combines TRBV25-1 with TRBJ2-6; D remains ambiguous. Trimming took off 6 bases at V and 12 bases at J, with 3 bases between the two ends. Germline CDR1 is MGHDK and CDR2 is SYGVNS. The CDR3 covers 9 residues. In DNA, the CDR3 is TGTGCCAGCAGAACCGTCCTGACTTTC. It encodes CASRTVLTF.

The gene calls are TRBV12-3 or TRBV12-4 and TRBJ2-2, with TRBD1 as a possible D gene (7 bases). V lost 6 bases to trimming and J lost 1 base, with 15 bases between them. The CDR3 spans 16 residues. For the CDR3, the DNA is TGTGCCAGCAGCATCCGACAGGGAGGGAACACCGGGGAGCTGTTTTTT. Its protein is CASSIRQGGNTGELFF.

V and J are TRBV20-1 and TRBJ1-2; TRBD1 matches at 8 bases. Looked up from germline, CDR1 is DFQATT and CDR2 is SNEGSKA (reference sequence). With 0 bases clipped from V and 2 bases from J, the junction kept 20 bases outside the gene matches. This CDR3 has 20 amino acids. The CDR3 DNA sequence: TGCAGTGCTAGAGATCTCAGTATTTCGCGTGCGGACAGGGTGAACTATGGCTACACCTTC. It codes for CSARDLSISRADRVNYGYTF.

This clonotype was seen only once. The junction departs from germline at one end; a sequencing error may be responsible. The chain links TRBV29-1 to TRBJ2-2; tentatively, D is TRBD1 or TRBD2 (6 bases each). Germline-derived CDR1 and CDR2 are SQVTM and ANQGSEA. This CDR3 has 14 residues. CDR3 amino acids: CSVVSGAGTGELSW. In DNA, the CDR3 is TGCAGCGTTGTTTCGGGGGCCGGTACCGGGGAGCTGTCTTGG.

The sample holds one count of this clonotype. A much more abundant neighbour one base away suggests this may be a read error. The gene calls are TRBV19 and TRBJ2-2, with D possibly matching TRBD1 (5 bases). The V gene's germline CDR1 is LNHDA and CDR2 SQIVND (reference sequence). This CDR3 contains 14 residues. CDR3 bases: TGTGCCAGTAAGATGGACACCAACAACGGGGAGCTGTTTTTT. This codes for CASKMDTNNGELFF.

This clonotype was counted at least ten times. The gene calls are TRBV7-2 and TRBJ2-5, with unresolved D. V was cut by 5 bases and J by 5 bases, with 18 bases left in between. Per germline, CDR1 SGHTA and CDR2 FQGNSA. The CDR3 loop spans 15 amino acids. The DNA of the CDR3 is TGTGCCAGCAGCGCCGCCTTGGGTGGGTGGGAGACCCAGTACTTC. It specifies CASSAALGGWETQYF. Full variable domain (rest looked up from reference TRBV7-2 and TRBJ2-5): GAGVSQSPSNKVTEKGKDVELRCDPISGHTALYWYRQSLGQGLEFLIYFQGNSAPDKSGLPSDRFSAERTGGSVSTLTIQRTQQEDSAVYLCASSAALGGWETQYFGPGTRLLVL.

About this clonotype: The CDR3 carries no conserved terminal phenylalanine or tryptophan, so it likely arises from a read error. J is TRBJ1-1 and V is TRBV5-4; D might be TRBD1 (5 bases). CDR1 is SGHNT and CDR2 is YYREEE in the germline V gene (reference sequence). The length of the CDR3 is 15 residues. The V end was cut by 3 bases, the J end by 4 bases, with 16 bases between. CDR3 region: CASSSRDRGVTEAFS. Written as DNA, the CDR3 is TGTGCCAGCAGCTCAAGGGACCGGGGCGTCACTGAAGCTTTCTCT.